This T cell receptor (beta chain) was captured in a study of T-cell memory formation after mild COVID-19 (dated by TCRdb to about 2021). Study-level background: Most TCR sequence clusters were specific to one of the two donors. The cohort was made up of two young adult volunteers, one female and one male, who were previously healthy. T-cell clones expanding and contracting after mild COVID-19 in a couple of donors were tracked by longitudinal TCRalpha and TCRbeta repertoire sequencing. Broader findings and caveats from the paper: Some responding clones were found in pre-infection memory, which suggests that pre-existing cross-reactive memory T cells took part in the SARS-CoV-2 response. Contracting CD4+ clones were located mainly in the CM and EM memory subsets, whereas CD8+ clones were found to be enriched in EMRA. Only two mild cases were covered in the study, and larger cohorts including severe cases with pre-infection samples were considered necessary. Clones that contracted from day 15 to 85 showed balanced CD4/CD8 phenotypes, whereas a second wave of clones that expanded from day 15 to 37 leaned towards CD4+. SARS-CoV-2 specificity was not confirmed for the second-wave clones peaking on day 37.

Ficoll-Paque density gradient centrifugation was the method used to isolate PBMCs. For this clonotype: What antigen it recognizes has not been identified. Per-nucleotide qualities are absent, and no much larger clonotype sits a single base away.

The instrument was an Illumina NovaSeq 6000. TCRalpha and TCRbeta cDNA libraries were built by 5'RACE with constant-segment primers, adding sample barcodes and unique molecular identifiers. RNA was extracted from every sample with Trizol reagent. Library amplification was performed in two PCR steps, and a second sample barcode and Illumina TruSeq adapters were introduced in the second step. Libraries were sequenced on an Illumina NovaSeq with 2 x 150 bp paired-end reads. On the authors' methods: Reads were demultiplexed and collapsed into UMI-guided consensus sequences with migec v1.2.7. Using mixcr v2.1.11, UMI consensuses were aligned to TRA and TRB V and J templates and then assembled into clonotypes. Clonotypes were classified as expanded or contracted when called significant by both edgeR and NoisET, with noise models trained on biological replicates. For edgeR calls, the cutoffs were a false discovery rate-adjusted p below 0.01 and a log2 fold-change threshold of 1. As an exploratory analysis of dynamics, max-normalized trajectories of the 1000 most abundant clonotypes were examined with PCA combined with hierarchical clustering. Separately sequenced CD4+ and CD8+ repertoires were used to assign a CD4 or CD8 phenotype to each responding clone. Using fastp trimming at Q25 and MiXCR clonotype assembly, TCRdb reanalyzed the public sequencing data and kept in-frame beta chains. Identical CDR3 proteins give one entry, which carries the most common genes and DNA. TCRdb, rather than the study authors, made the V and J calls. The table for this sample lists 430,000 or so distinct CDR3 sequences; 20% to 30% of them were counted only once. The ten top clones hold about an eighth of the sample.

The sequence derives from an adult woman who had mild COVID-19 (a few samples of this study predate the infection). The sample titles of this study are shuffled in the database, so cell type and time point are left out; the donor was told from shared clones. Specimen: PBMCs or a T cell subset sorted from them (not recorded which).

The sequence in DNA is TGTGCCAGCAGCCCGGGACGGAACACAGATACGCAGTATTTT. Its protein is CASSPGRNTDTQYF. The rearrangement combines TRBV3-1 with TRBJ2-3; the D assignment is uncertain and may be TRBD1 or TRBD2, with 5 bases supporting each. From the germline V gene (reference sequence), CDR1 is LGHDT and CDR2 is YNNKEL. Trimming costs V 4 bases and J 2 bases, and their ends lie 10 bases apart. The CDR3, cysteine through phenylalanine, is 14 amino acids long. CDR3 DNA is the only sequence kept; it has 42 bases, read in frame from the first base.